These 18 T cell receptor beta chains originate from one sample sequenced in a study of blood T cells in healthy people across ages. Combining a sample-barcoded 5' primer with a J-beta primer mix, a second PCR ran for 7 to 11 cycles. Each CDR3 protein is one row after TCRdb ran MiXCR on the 5' RACE reads. The data show hundreds of thousands of distinct CDR3 sequences, with 45% to 50% seen just once and 25% to 35% held by the top ten. Source material: blood. The receptors derive from an older woman in good health.

This clonotype appeared once. The chain uses TRBV15 and TRBJ2-3; 12 bases fit TRBD2. J was trimmed by 1 base and V by 4 bases; bases with no gene match: 12. The germline V gene encodes CDR1 LNHNV and CDR2 YYDKDF (reference sequence). The CDR3 spans 19 residues. For the CDR3, the DNA is TGTGCCACCAGCACGATACCGAGACTAGCGGGAGAGGGCACAGATACGCAGTATTTT. This encodes CATSTIPRLAGEGTDTQYF.

As to this clonotype: This may come from a read error, since a much larger clone is one base off. The rearrangement uses TRBV4-2 and TRBJ2-7; a weak D match, TRBD2 (6 bases). Germline V gives CDR1 LGHNA, CDR2 YNFKEQ. V dropped 4 bases and J dropped 0 bases, with 10 bases sitting between them. The CDR3 is made up of 14 amino acids. CDR3: CASSREGLSYEQYF. CDR3 coding DNA: TGTGCCAGCAGCCGAGAGGGACTCTCCTACGAGCAGTACTTC.

This clonotype was picked up a small number of times. The rearrangement joins TRBV20-1 to TRBJ2-1; 11 positions match TRBD2. This CDR3 contains 16 residues. The germline V gene encodes CDR1 DFQATT and CDR2 SNEGSKA (reference sequence). Trimming removed 1 base from V and 4 bases from J; junction bases left unmatched: 6. DNA of the CDR3: TGCAGTGCTAGAGCCTCCACTAGCGGGAGTTACAATGAGCAGTTCTTC. Its protein product is CSARASTSGSYNEQFF.

The chain has TRBV12-3 or TRBV12-4 and TRBJ2-5, with D maybe TRBD2 (6 bases). The CDR3 covers 18 residues. V was clipped by 5 bases and J by 6 bases, with 28 bases between them. In DNA form, the CDR3 reads TGTGCCAGCAGTAACCCCCTGGCGGAGGGTTCTGGTTGGCAGACCCAGTACTTC. Protein sequence: CASSNPLAEGSGWQTQYF.

This chain uses TRBV10-3 with TRBJ2-7, with TRBD2 matching 7 bases. V was pared by 10 bases and J by 2 bases, with 5 bases of the junction left unmatched. This CDR3 has 12 amino acids. From germline, CDR1 is ENHRY and CDR2 SYGVKD. The CDR3 region has the DNA TGTGCCACCGCGGGGACTACCTACGAGCAGTACTTC. Translation gives CATAGTTYEQYF.

A few counts support this clonotype. The J gene is TRBJ2-4, the V gene TRBV5-1, with D uncertain. This CDR3 contains 13 residues. V dropped 2 bases and J dropped 6 bases, with 9 bases sitting between them. Germline V gives CDR1 SGHRS, CDR2 YFSETQ. The CDR3 loop is CASSFTGGNIQYF. CDR3 sequence (DNA): TGCGCCAGCAGCTTTACGGGTGGAAACATTCAGTACTTC.

Concerning this clonotype: Given a much more abundant clone one base away, this may be a read error. The rearrangement links TRBV20-1 to TRBJ1-2; D might be TRBD1 (5 bases). V lost 5 bases and J lost 3, with 16 bases in between. Germline V gene sequence: CDR1 DFQATT, CDR2 SNEGSKA (reference sequence). The CDR3 sequence is 14 residues long. As DNA, the CDR3 is TGCAGTGCTTGGCGGCCTGGGGGTGACTATGGCTACACCTTC. Its protein product is CSAWRPGGDYGYTF.

This clonotype showed up many times. The chain has TRBV12-3 or TRBV12-4 and TRBJ1-2, with 8 bases identical to TRBD1. The CDR3 is 13 residues long. J gave up 6 bases and V 6 bases, and 6 bases lay outside the gene matches. The DNA for the CDR3 is TGTGCCAGCAGCCCGGACAGGGAGGATGGCTACACCTTC. Its translation: CASSPDREDGYTF.

V is TRBV29-1 and J is TRBJ2-1, with 11 positions matching TRBD2. Germline CDR1 and CDR2: SQVTM and ANQGSEA. The V segment lost 3 bases and the J segment 3 bases; nucleotides outside the gene matches: 4. The CDR3 spans 15 residues. CDR3 in DNA: TGCAGCGTTGATAGCGGGACTAGCGGCTACAATGAGCAGTTCTTC. This translates into CSVDSGTSGYNEQFF.

The chain joins TRBV6-5 to TRBJ2-4, with 7 bases that match TRBD1. Germline V gives CDR1 MNHEY, CDR2 SVGAGI. This CDR3 is 14 amino acids long. J gave up 8 bases and V 0 bases, and 4 bases lay outside the gene matches. The CDR3: CASSYSTQGDIQYF. CDR3 sequence (DNA): TGTGCCAGCAGTTACTCGACTCAGGGGGACATTCAGTACTTC.

The V gene is TRBV20-1, the J gene TRBJ2-1, with 14 bases lining up with TRBD2. The V and J ends lost 2 bases and 7 bases, in that order; junction bases with no gene match: 10. The length of the CDR3 is 17 residues. Germline V gene data show CDR1 as DFQATT and CDR2 as SNEGSKA (reference sequence). The chain's CDR3 is CSARSLAGTSGRNEQFF. CDR3 in DNA: TGCAGTGCTAGATCCTTGGCCGGGACTAGCGGGAGAAATGAGCAGTTCTTC.

The chain couples TRBV9 to TRBJ2-7; no firm D call. CDR1 is SGDLS, CDR2 YYNGEE, per germline. The CDR3 covers 15 residues. The V end was cut by 0 bases, the J end by 5 bases, with 15 bases between. The CDR3 DNA is TGTGCCAGCAGCGTAGGGGTAGGAGTAACCCACGAGCAGTACTTC. This sequence encodes CASSVGVGVTHEQYF.

A remark on this clonotype: A much larger clone differs from this one at a single base, so this may be a read error. This rearrangement joins TRBV7-2 to TRBJ2-7; the D gene could be TRBD1 or TRBD2 (5 bases each). The CDR3 length is 15 residues. Germline lookup yields CDR1 SGHTA and CDR2 FQGNSA. CDR3 amino acids: CACSPGVRGWDEQYF. In nucleotides, the CDR3 is TGTGCCTGCAGCCCCGGGGTGAGGGGTTGGGACGAGCAGTACTTC. The whole variable domain, filled in from reference TRBV7-2 and TRBJ2-7, reads GAGVSQSPSNKVTEKGKDVELRCDPISGHTALYWYRQSLGQGLEFLIYFQGNSAPDKSGLPSDRFSAERTGGSVSTLTIQRTQQEDSAVYLCACSPGVRGWDEQYFGPGTRLTVT.

The gene calls are TRBV20-1 and TRBJ2-1, with D perhaps matching TRBD1 (5 bases). Trimming took off 5 bases at V and 9 bases at J, with 20 bases between the two ends. The CDR3 is 14 residues long. Germline V gene lookup returns CDR1 DFQATT and CDR2 SNEGSKA (reference sequence). CDR3 coding DNA: TGCAGTGCTCCTACCAGGGTTAGCAGGAGTGAGCAGTTCTTC. Translating gives CSAPTRVSRSEQFF.

The CDR3 reads CASSLDWRGRDTQYF. The CDR3 nucleotides read TGTGCCAGCAGTTTAGATTGGCGGGGGAGAGATACGCAGTATTTT. The chain has TRBV27 and TRBJ2-3; 7 nucleotides line up with TRBD2. The CDR3 totals 15 residues. The V segment lost 2 bases and the J segment 5 bases; nucleotides outside the gene matches: 7. Germline lookup yields CDR1 MNHEY and CDR2 SMNVEV (reference sequence).

The chain links TRBV20-1 to TRBJ2-3, with TRBD1 as a possible D gene (7 bases). Germline CDR1 and CDR2: DFQATT and SNEGSKA (reference sequence). Trimming took 2 bases from V and 0 from J, leaving 18 bases between them. The CDR3 extends over 17 amino acids. In nucleotides, the CDR3 is TGCAGTGCTAGACGAGCGGAGGGGGCTGCTAGCACAGATACGCAGTATTTT. Amino acids: CSARRAEGAASTDTQYF.

This chain links TRBV4-1 with TRBJ1-2; possibly TRBD1 for D (6 bases). Trimming removed 0 bases at V and 8 bases at J, with 16 bases between. This CDR3 has 15 residues. Germline-derived CDR1 and CDR2 are MGHRA and YSYEKL. In nucleotides, the CDR3 is TGCGCCAGCAGCCAAGATCGGTCAGGGGCGTGGGGCTACACCTTC. This gives the protein CASSQDRSGAWGYTF.

This clonotype was seen once. The chain is built from TRBV7-3 and TRBJ2-3; TRBD2 aligns across 10 bases. CDR1 and CDR2 (germline): SGHTA, FQGTGA. Unmatched junction bases numbered 2, after V lost 4 bases and J lost 4 bases. The CDR3 is made up of 14 amino acids. The chain's CDR3 is CASSSSGGPDTQYF. The CDR3 bases are TGTGCCAGCAGCTCTAGCGGGGGCCCAGATACGCAGTATTTT.